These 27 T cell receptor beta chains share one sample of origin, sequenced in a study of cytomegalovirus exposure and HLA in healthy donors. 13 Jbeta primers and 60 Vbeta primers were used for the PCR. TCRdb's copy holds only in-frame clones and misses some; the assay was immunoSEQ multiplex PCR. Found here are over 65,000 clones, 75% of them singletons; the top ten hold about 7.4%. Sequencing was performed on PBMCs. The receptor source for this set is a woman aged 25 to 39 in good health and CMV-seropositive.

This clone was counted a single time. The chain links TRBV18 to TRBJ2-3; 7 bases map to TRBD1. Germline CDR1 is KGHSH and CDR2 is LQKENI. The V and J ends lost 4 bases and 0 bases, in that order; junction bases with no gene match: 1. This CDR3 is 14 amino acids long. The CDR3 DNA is TGTGCCAGCTCACGACAGGGTAGCACAGATACGCAGTATTTT. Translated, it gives CASSRQGSTDTQYF.

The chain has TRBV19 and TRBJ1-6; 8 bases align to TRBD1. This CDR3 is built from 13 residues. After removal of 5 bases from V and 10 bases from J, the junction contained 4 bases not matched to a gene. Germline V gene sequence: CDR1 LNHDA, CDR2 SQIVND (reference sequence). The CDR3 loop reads CASSSDRVSPLHF. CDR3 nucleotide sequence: TGTGCCAGTAGTTCGGACAGGGTCTCACCCCTCCACTTT.

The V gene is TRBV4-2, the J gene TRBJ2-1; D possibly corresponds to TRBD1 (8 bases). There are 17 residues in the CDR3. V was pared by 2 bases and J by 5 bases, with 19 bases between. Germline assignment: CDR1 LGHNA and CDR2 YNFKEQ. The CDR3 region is CASSQFQGASGNNEQFF. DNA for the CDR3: TGTGCCAGCAGCCAATTCCAGGGGGCTAGCGGAAACAATGAGCAGTTCTTC.

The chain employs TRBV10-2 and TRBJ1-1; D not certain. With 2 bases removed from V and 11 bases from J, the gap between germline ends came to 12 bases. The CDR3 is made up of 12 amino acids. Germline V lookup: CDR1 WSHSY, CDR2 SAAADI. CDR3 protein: CASSEKREWAFF. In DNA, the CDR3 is TGCGCCAGCAGTGAGAAGAGGGAATGGGCTTTCTTT.

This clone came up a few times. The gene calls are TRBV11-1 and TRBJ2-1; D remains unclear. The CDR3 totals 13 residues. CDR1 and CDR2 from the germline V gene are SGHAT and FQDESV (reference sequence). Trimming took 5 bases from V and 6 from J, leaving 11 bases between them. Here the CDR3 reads CASSPVWANEQFF. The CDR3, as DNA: TGTGCCAGCAGCCCCGTATGGGCCAATGAGCAGTTCTTC.

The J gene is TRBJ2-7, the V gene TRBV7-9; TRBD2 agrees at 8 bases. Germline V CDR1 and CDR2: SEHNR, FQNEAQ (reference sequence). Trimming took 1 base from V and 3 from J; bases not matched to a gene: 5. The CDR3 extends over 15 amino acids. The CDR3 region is CASSLERESVYEQYF. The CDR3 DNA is TGTGCCAGCAGCTTAGAGCGGGAGAGTGTCTACGAGCAGTACTTC.

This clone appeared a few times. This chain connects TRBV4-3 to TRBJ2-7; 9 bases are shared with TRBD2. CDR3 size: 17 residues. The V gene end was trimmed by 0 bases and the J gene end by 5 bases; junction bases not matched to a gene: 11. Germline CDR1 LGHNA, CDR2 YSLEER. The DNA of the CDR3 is TGCGCCAGCAGCCAAGATCCGACCGCGGGAGGGAAGAACGAGCAGTACTTC. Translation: CASSQDPTAGGKNEQYF.

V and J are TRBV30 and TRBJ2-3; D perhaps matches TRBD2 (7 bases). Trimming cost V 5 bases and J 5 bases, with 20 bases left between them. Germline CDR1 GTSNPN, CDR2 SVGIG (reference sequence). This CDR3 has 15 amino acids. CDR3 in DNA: TGTGCCTGGCGGAGGGGGGGGAGGGCCTTAGATACGCAGTATTTT. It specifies CAWRRGGRALDTQYF.

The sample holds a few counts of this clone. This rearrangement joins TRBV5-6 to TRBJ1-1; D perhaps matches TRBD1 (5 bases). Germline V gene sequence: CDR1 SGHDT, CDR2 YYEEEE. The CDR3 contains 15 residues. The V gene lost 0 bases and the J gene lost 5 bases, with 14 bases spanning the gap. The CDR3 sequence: CASSLDSRTLTEAFF. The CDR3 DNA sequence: TGTGCCAGCAGCTTGGACAGTAGGACACTTACTGAAGCTTTCTTT.

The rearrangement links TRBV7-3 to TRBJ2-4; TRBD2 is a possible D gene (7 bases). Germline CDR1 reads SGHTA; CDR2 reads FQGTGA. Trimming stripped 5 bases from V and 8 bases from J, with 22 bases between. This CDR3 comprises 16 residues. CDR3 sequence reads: CASSGARGGERDIQYF. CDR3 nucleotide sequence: TGTGCCAGCAGCGGGGCGAGGGGGGGGGAAAGGGACATTCAGTACTTC.

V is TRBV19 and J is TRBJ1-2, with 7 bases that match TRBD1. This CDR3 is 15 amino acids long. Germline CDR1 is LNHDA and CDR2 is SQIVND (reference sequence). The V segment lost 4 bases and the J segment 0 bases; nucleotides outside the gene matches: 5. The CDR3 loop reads CASSTNRGANYGYTF. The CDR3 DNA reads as TGTGCCAGTAGTACTAACAGGGGAGCTAACTATGGCTACACCTTC.

CDR3 residues: CASSLSRGYRDTEAFF. The CDR3 coding sequence is TGTGCCAGCAGTTTATCCAGGGGTTATCGGGACACTGAAGCTTTCTTT. This chain connects TRBV28 to TRBJ1-1; TRBD1 might be the D (6 bases). The germline gives CDR1 MDHEN, CDR2 SYDVKM. Trimming removed 1 base from V and 3 bases from J, with 15 bases in between. The CDR3 length is 16 residues. Complete variable domain (other parts from reference TRBV28 and TRBJ1-1): DVKVTQSSRYLVKRTGEKVFLECVQDMDHENMFWYRQDPGLGLRLIYFSYDVKMKEKGDIPEGYSVSREKKERFSLILESASTNQTSMYLCASSLSRGYRDTEAFFGQGTRLTVV.

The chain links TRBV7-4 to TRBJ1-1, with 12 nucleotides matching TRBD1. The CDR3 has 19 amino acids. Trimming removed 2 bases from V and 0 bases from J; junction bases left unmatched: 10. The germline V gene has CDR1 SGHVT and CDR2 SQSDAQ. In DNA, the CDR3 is TGTGCCAGCAGCTTAAAAGCGGGACAGGGGGCCGAAATGAACACTGAAGCTTTCTTT. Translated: CASSLKAGQGAEMNTEAFF. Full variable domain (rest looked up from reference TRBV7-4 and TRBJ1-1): GAGVSQSPRYKVAKRGRDVALRCDSISGHVTLYWYRQTLGQGSEVLTYSQSDAQRDKSGRPSGRFSAERPERSVSTLKIQRTEQGDSAVYLCASSLKAGQGAEMNTEAFFGQGTRLTVV.

CDR3 region: CASSVTGGKGRNQPQHF. Here the CDR3 DNA reads TGTGCCAGTAGTGTGACAGGGGGCAAAGGGCGCAATCAGCCCCAGCATTTT. The chain has TRBV19 and TRBJ1-5; 10 bases fit TRBD1. This CDR3 region has 17 residues. V was clipped by 5 bases and J by 2 bases; unmatched bases: 9. Per the germline V gene, CDR1 is LNHDA and CDR2 is SQIVND (reference sequence).

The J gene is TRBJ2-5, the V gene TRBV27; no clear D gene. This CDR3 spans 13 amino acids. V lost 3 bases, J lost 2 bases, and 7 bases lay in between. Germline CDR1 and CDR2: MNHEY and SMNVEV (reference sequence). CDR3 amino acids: CASSFQVQETQYF. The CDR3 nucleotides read TGTGCCAGCAGTTTCCAGGTACAAGAGACCCAGTACTTC.

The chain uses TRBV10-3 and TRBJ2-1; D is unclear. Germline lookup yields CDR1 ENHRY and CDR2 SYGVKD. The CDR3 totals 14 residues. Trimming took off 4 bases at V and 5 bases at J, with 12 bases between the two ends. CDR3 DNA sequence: TGTGCCATCAGTGGAACGCTAGGAGACAATGAGCAGTTCTTC. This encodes CAISGTLGDNEQFF.

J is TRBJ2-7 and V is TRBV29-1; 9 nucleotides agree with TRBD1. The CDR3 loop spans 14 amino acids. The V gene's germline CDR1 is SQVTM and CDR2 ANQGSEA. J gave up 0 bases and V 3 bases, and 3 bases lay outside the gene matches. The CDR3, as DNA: TGCAGCGTTGAGGGGACAGGGAGCTCCTACGAGCAGTACTTC. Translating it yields CSVEGTGSSYEQYF.

CDR3 in amino acids: CASSLTGPETQYF. The CDR3 coding sequence is TGTGCCAGCAGCTTGACAGGGCCAGAGACCCAGTACTTC. The V and J genes are TRBV7-8 and TRBJ2-5; 7 bases are a match to TRBD1. The germline gives CDR1 SGHVS, CDR2 FQNEAQ. Germline trimming cut 3 bases from V and 4 bases from J; bases unmatched to any gene: 2. The CDR3 totals 13 residues.

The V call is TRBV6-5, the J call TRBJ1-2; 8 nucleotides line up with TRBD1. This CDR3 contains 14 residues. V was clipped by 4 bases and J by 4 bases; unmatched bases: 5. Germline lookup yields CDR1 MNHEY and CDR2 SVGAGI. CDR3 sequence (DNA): TGTGCCAGCAGTTCACCGGACAGGGCCTATGGCTACACCTTC. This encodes CASSSPDRAYGYTF.

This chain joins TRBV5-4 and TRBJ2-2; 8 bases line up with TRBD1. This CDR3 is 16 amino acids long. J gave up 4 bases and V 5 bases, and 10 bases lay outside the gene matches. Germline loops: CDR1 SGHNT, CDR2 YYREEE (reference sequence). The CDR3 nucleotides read TGTGCCAGCAGTCAGGGGGCGCGGGCGAGCACCGGGGAGCTGTTTTTT. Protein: CASSQGARASTGELFF.

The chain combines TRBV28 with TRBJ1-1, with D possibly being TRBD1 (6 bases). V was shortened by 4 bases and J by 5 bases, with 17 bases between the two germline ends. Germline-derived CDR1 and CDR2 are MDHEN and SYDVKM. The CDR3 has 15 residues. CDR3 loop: CASSSSGVSGTEAFF. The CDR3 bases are TGTGCCAGCAGTTCTTCAGGGGTAAGTGGGACTGAAGCTTTCTTT.

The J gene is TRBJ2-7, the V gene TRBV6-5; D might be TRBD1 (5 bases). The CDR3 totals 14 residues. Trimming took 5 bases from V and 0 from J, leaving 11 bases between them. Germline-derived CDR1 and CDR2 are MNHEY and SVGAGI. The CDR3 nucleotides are TGTGCCAGCAGTCTTAGGACATACTCCTACGAGCAGTACTTC. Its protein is CASSLRTYSYEQYF.

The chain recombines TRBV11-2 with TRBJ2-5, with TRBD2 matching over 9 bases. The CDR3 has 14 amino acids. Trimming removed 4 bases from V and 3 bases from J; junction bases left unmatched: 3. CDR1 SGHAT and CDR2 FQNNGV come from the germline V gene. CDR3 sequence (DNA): TGTGCCAGCAGCTCCAGACTAGCGGAAGAGACCCAGTACTTC. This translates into CASSSRLAEETQYF. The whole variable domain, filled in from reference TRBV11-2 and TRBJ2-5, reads EAGVAQSPRYKIIEKRQSVAFWCNPISGHATLYWYQQILGQGPKLLIQFQNNGVVDDSQLPKDRFSAERLKGVDSTLKIQPAKLEDSAVYLCASSSRLAEETQYFGPGTRLLVL.

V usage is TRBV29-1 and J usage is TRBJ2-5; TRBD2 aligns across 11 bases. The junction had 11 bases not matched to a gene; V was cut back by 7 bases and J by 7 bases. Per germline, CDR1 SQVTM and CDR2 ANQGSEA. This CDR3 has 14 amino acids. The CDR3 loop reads CSAGLAGLVGTQYF. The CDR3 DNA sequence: TGCAGCGCAGGACTAGCGGGTCTCGTAGGGACCCAGTACTTC.

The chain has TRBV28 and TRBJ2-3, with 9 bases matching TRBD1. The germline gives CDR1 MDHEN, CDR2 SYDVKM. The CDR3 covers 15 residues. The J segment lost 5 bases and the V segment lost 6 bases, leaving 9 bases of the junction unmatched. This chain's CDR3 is CASRAGDRVQDTQYF. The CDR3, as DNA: TGTGCCAGCAGGGCCGGGGACAGGGTACAAGATACGCAGTATTTT.

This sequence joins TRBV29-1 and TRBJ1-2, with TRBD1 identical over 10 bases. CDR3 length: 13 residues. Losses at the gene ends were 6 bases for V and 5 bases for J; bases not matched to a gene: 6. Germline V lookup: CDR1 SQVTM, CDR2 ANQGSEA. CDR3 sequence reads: CSVIDRGQYGYTF. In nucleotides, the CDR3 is TGCAGCGTCATAGACAGGGGGCAGTATGGCTACACCTTC.

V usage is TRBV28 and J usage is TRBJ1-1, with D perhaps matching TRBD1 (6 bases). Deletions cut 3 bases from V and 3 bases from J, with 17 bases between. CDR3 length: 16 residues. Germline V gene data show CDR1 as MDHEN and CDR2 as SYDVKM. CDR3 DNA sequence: TGTGCCAGCAGTTTGTACGCTACAGGGTCTGACACTGAAGCTTTCTTT. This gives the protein CASSLYATGSDTEAFF.